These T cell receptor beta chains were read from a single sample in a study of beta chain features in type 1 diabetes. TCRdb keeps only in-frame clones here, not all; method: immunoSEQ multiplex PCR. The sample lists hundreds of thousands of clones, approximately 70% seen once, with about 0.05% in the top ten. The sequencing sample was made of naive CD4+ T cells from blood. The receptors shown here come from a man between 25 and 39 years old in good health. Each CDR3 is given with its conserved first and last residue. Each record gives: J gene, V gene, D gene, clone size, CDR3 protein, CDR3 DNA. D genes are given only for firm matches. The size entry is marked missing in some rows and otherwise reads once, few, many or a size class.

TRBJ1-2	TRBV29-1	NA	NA	CSVEDPLDGYTF	TGCAGCGTTGAGGACCCTCTGGATGGCTACACCTTC
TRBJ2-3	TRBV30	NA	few	CAWSASYTQYF	TGTGCCTGGAGTGCCTCCTATACGCAGTATTTT
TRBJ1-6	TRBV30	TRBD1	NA	CASHRGWGSPLHF	TGTGCCTCACACAGGGGATGGGGTTCACCCCTCCACTTT
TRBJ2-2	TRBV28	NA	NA	CASSYHTGITGELFF	TGTGCCAGCAGTTACCATACAGGGATCACCGGGGAGCTGTTTTTT
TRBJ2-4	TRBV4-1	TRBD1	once	CASSQGRQGLLAKNIQYF	TGCGCCAGCAGCCAAGGACGACAGGGTTTACTAGCCAAAAACATTCAGTACTTC
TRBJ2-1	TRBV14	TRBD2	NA	CASSHGLGLNEQFF	TGTGCCAGCAGCCACGGACTAGGATTGAATGAGCAGTTCTTC
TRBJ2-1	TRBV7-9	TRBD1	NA	CASSLGTGTNEQFF	TGTGCCAGCAGCTTAGGGACAGGGACCAATGAGCAGTTCTTC
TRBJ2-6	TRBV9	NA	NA	CASSVVPVGSGANVLTF	TGTGCCAGCAGCGTAGTCCCCGTGGGCTCTGGGGCCAACGTCCTGACTTTC
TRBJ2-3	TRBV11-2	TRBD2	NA	CASSSPRAREGDTQYF	TGTGCCAGCAGCTCTCCACGGGCTCGGGAGGGTGATACGCAGTATTTT
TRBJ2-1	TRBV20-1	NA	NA	CSATRGNEQFF	TGCAGTGCTACCCGGGGCAATGAGCAGTTCTTC
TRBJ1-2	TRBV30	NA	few	CAWSVQSTVRGYTF	TGTGCCTGGAGTGTACAGTCGACAGTACGTGGCTACACCTTC
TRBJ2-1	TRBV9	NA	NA	CASSVLDNEQFF	TGTGCCAGCAGCGTACTGGACAATGAGCAGTTCTTC
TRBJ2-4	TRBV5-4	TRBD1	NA	CASSFDRGKNIQYF	TGTGCCAGCAGTTTCGACAGGGGGAAAAACATTCAGTACTTC
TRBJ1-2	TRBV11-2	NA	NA	CASSISRDGYTF	TGTGCCAGCAGCATATCGCGGGATGGCTACACCTTC
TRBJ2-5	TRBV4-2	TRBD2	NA	CASSQVEGLAVYQETQYF	TGTGCCAGCAGCCAAGTGGAGGGGCTAGCGGTGTACCAAGAGACCCAGTACTTC
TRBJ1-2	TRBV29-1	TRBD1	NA	CSVQGVSGYTF	TGCAGCGTACAGGGGGTATCTGGCTACACCTTC
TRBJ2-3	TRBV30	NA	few	CAWSVRGPGTDTQYF	TGTGCCTGGAGTGTCAGAGGGCCGGGCACAGATACGCAGTATTTT
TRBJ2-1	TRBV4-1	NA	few	CASSQDRGQTKPNEQFF	TGCGCCAGCAGCCAAGATAGAGGACAGACCAAGCCTAATGAGCAGTTCTTC
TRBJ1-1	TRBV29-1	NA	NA	CSVRGFNMNTEAFF	TGCAGCGTACGCGGCTTTAACATGAACACTGAAGCTTTCTTT
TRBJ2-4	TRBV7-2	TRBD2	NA	CASSRRTGLTLAKNIQYF	TGTGCCAGCAGCCGCCGCACGGGACTAACCCTAGCCAAAAACATTCAGTACTTC
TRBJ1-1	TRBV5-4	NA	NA	CASSLNSKNTEAFF	TGTGCCAGCAGCTTGAATAGCAAGAACACTGAAGCTTTCTTT
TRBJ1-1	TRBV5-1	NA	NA	CASSRTDSLEAFF	TGCGCCAGCAGCCGCACGGACAGCCTCGAAGCTTTCTTT
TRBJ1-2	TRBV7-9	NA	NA	CASSLHDRASRGYTF	TGTGCCAGCAGCTTACACGACCGGGCCTCCCGAGGCTACACCTTC
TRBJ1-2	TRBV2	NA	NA	CASSVTSSGGYTF	TGTGCCAGCAGTGTTACCTCGTCCGGTGGCTACACCTTC
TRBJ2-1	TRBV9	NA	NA	CASSVEATEAFNEQFF	TGTGCCAGCAGCGTAGAAGCGACGGAGGCCTTCAATGAGCAGTTCTTC
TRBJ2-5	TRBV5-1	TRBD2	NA	CASSLGLAGGPETQYF	TGCGCCAGCAGCTTGGGACTAGCGGGAGGACCGGAGACCCAGTACTTC
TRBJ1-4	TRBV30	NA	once	CAWSVREGIGEKLFF	TGTGCCTGGAGTGTACGTGAGGGGATAGGTGAAAAACTGTTTTTT
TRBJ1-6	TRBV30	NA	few	CAWQGPRNSPLHF	TGTGCCTGGCAGGGACCAAGAAATTCACCCCTCCACTTT
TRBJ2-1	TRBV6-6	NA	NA	CASRQQGGNEQFF	TGTGCCAGCAGACAGCAGGGAGGTAATGAGCAGTTCTTC
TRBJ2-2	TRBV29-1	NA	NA	CSVGEPGELFF	TGCAGCGTTGGAGAACCCGGGGAGCTGTTTTTT
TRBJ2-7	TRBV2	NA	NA	CASSANYEQYF	TGTGCCAGCAGTGCTAACTACGAGCAGTACTTC
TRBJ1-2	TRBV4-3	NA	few	CASSQQGYGYTF	TGCGCCAGCAGCCAACAGGGGTATGGCTACACCTTC
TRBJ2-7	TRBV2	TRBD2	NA	CGGRTSVEQYF	TGTGGGGGGAGGACTAGCGTCGAGCAGTACTTC
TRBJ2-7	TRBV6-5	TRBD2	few	CASSYSLAGAYEQYF	TGTGCCAGCAGTTACTCGCTAGCGGGAGCATACGAGCAGTACTTC
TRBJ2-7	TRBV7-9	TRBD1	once	CASSLRSLTGKDEQYF	TGTGCCAGCAGCCTCCGATCCCTGACAGGGAAGGACGAGCAGTACTTC
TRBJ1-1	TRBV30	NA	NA	CAWSVGNLVHTEAFF	TGTGCCTGGAGTGTGGGGAATTTAGTACACACTGAAGCTTTCTTT
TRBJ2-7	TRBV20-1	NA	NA	CSVLRSYEQYF	TGCAGTGTACTGAGATCCTACGAGCAGTACTTC
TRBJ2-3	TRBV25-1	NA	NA	CASSEIRSSTDTQYF	TGTGCCAGCAGTGAAATACGGTCTAGCACAGATACGCAGTATTTT
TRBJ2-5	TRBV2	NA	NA	CASKWWDQETQYF	TGTGCCAGCAAATGGTGGGACCAAGAGACCCAGTACTTC
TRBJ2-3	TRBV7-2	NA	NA	CASSLSSGVIDTQYF	TGTGCCAGCAGCTTAAGCTCGGGAGTGATAGATACGCAGTATTTT
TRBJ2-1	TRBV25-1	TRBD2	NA	CASRETSLTYNEQFF	TGTGCCAGCAGGGAGACTAGCCTGACCTACAATGAGCAGTTCTTC